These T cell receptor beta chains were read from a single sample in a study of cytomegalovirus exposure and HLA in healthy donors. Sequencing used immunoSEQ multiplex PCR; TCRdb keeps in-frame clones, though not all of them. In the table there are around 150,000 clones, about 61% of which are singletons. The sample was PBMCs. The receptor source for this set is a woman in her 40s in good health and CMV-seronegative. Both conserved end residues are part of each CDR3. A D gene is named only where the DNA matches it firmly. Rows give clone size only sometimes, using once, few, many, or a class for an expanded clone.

cdr3_nt: TGTGCCAGCAGCTTAGGACCTTCGGGAGGCGCCTACGAGCAGTACTTC
cdr3_aa: CASSLGPSGGAYEQYF
d_call: TRBD2
j_call: TRBJ2-7
clone_size: .
v_call: TRBV7-7

cdr3_nt: TGTGCCAGCAACGGACAGGGAGAGAACTATGGCTACACCTTC
cdr3_aa: CASNGQGENYGYTF
d_call: TRBD1
j_call: TRBJ1-2
clone_size: .
v_call: TRBV28

cdr3_nt: TGTGCCAGCAGCCCAGGGTTACCACCCGATACGCAGTATTTT
cdr3_aa: CASSPGLPPDTQYF
d_call: .
j_call: TRBJ2-3
clone_size: few
v_call: TRBV14

cdr3_nt: TGTGCCAGCAGCAATCACAGGGGAAGGAACACTGAAGCTTTCTTT
cdr3_aa: CASSNHRGRNTEAFF
d_call: .
j_call: TRBJ1-1
clone_size: .
v_call: TRBV21-1

cdr3_nt: TGTGCCAGCAGTCAAAGGGGGTTACCTAACTATGGCTACACCTTC
cdr3_aa: CASSQRGLPNYGYTF
d_call: .
j_call: TRBJ1-2
clone_size: .
v_call: TRBV27

cdr3_nt: TGTGCCAGCACTCCGGGACAGCTGAACACTGAAGCTTTCTTT
cdr3_aa: CASTPGQLNTEAFF
d_call: TRBD1
j_call: TRBJ1-1
clone_size: .
v_call: TRBV7-9

cdr3_nt: TGTGCCAGCTCAACAGGGTTTAATCAGCCCCAGCATTTT
cdr3_aa: CASSTGFNQPQHF
d_call: .
j_call: TRBJ1-5
clone_size: .
v_call: TRBV18

cdr3_nt: TGCGCCAGCAGCTCCCGGACTAGCGGGGGGTACAATGAGCAGTTCTTC
cdr3_aa: CASSSRTSGGYNEQFF
d_call: TRBD2
j_call: TRBJ2-1
clone_size: .
v_call: TRBV5-1

cdr3_nt: TGTGCCAGCAGCGCTGACAGACCAATTAATTCACCCCTCCACTTT
cdr3_aa: CASSADRPINSPLHF
d_call: .
j_call: TRBJ1-6
clone_size: .
v_call: TRBV5-4

cdr3_nt: TGTGCCAGCAGCTTCGCCAGCTCCTACGAGCAGTACTTC
cdr3_aa: CASSFASSYEQYF
d_call: .
j_call: TRBJ2-7
clone_size: .
v_call: TRBV7-2

cdr3_nt: TGTGCCAGCAGATTCGACAGGAACACTGAAGCTTTCTTT
cdr3_aa: CASRFDRNTEAFF
d_call: .
j_call: TRBJ1-1
clone_size: .
v_call: TRBV7-8

cdr3_nt: TGTGCCAGCAGCTTAGTAACTAGCGGCGTTGGGGATGAGCAGTTCTTC
cdr3_aa: CASSLVTSGVGDEQFF
d_call: TRBD2
j_call: TRBJ2-1
clone_size: .
v_call: TRBV11-2

cdr3_nt: TGCAGCGTCCGGGCCGGGGACGAGCAGTACTTC
cdr3_aa: CSVRAGDEQYF
d_call: .
j_call: TRBJ2-7
clone_size: .
v_call: TRBV29-1

cdr3_nt: TGTGCCAGCAGTCCACAGGGAATTGGAAACACCATATATTTT
cdr3_aa: CASSPQGIGNTIYF
d_call: .
j_call: TRBJ1-3
clone_size: .
v_call: TRBV5-5

cdr3_nt: TGTGCCAGCAGCTTAGGGGGGGGATCGCGGGAGCAGTACTTC
cdr3_aa: CASSLGGGSREQYF
d_call: TRBD2
j_call: TRBJ2-7
clone_size: .
v_call: TRBV7-3

cdr3_nt: TGTGCCAGCAGCTTGGGTGGACAGCTGGGGTCCTACGAGCAGTACTTC
cdr3_aa: CASSLGGQLGSYEQYF
d_call: .
j_call: TRBJ2-7
clone_size: .
v_call: TRBV5-5

cdr3_nt: TGCGCCAGCAGCTCCCAGGGGAGGGATGAAAAACTGTTTTTT
cdr3_aa: CASSSQGRDEKLFF
d_call: .
j_call: TRBJ1-4
clone_size: .
v_call: TRBV5-1

cdr3_nt: TGTGCCAGCAGCTTAGGGACCAGGGGGCCCACTGAAGCTTTCTTT
cdr3_aa: CASSLGTRGPTEAFF
d_call: TRBD1
j_call: TRBJ1-1
clone_size: .
v_call: TRBV7-2

cdr3_nt: TGTGCCAGCAGCTTCGGACAGGGGTTTGACTACGAGCAGTACTTC
cdr3_aa: CASSFGQGFDYEQYF
d_call: TRBD1
j_call: TRBJ2-7
clone_size: .
v_call: TRBV5-4

cdr3_nt: TGTGCCTGGGAGCGGCCCTATGCGGGGGTCTATGGCTACACCTTC
cdr3_aa: CAWERPYAGVYGYTF
d_call: .
j_call: TRBJ1-2
clone_size: .
v_call: TRBV30

cdr3_nt: TGTGCCTGGGACCAGGGGATGAACACTGAAGCTTTCTTT
cdr3_aa: CAWDQGMNTEAFF
d_call: .
j_call: TRBJ1-1
clone_size: .
v_call: TRBV30

cdr3_nt: TGTGCCTGGGGGGACAGGGGAACCTATAATTCACCCCTCCACTTT
cdr3_aa: CAWGDRGTYNSPLHF
d_call: TRBD1
j_call: TRBJ1-6
clone_size: once
v_call: TRBV30

cdr3_nt: TGCGCCAGCAGCCTACGGACAGGGAGGAACACTGAAGCTTTCTTT
cdr3_aa: CASSLRTGRNTEAFF
d_call: TRBD1
j_call: TRBJ1-1
clone_size: few
v_call: TRBV5-1

cdr3_nt: TGTGCCAGCAGTCCAGGGTGGACTGAAGCTTTCTTT
cdr3_aa: CASSPGWTEAFF
d_call: .
j_call: TRBJ1-1
clone_size: .
v_call: TRBV7-9

cdr3_nt: TGCGCCAGCAGCCTCGACAGGGGCACTGAAGCTTTCTTT
cdr3_aa: CASSLDRGTEAFF
d_call: TRBD1
j_call: TRBJ1-1
clone_size: few
v_call: TRBV4-1

cdr3_nt: TGTGCCACTAGACAGATGAACACTGAAGCTTTCTTT
cdr3_aa: CATRQMNTEAFF
d_call: .
j_call: TRBJ1-1
clone_size: .
v_call: TRBV6-1

cdr3_nt: TGTGCCAGCAGCTCACAACCACTAGCGGGGCTTAGGAGTTACAATGAGCAGTTCTTC
cdr3_aa: CASSSQPLAGLRSYNEQFF
d_call: TRBD2
j_call: TRBJ2-1
clone_size: .
v_call: TRBV7-3

cdr3_nt: TGTGCCAGCAGTTTGGTCGGGAACACTGAAGCTTTCTTT
cdr3_aa: CASSLVGNTEAFF
d_call: .
j_call: TRBJ1-1
clone_size: .
v_call: TRBV27

cdr3_nt: TGTGCCAGCAGCTTAGTACGCAGAGGGAACTATGGCTACACCTTC
cdr3_aa: CASSLVRRGNYGYTF
d_call: .
j_call: TRBJ1-2
clone_size: .
v_call: TRBV11-2

cdr3_nt: TGTGCCATCAGTTCTCAAGCTGATCAGCCCCAGCATTTT
cdr3_aa: CAISSQADQPQHF
d_call: .
j_call: TRBJ1-5
clone_size: few
v_call: TRBV10-3

cdr3_nt: TGTGCCAGCAGTGAAAGTGGCAGACACTCCTACGAGCAGTACTTC
cdr3_aa: CASSESGRHSYEQYF
d_call: .
j_call: TRBJ2-7
clone_size: once
v_call: TRBV6-1

cdr3_nt: TGTGCCAGCAGCCAAGAGGCTAGCGGGGGGGCCACAGCTGAGACCCAGTACTTC
cdr3_aa: CASSQEASGGATAETQYF
d_call: TRBD2
j_call: TRBJ2-5
clone_size: few
v_call: TRBV4-2

cdr3_nt: TGTGCCAGCTCACAGAGGACACTGGATAGCAATCAGCCCCAGCATTTT
cdr3_aa: CASSQRTLDSNQPQHF
d_call: .
j_call: TRBJ1-5
clone_size: .
v_call: TRBV18

cdr3_nt: TGTGCCAGCAGCCCTACAGTGAACACTGAAGCTTTCTTT
cdr3_aa: CASSPTVNTEAFF
d_call: .
j_call: TRBJ1-1
clone_size: .
v_call: TRBV7-3

cdr3_nt: TGTGCCAGCAGCAAAGCCATATTTAGGGGACAGGCTAATCAGCCCCAGCATTTT
cdr3_aa: CASSKAIFRGQANQPQHF
d_call: .
j_call: TRBJ1-5
clone_size: .
v_call: TRBV21-1

cdr3_nt: TGTGCCAGCAGCTTTGGAGAGCCCACTGAAGCTTTCTTT
cdr3_aa: CASSFGEPTEAFF
d_call: .
j_call: TRBJ1-1
clone_size: few
v_call: TRBV2

cdr3_nt: TGTGCCAGCTCACCCCCCGGCAGGGGGGATGGCTACACCTTC
cdr3_aa: CASSPPGRGDGYTF
d_call: TRBD1
j_call: TRBJ1-2
clone_size: .
v_call: TRBV18

cdr3_nt: TGTGCCAGCAGTTACGGCAGGGGAATAGGCAATGAGCAGTTCTTC
cdr3_aa: CASSYGRGIGNEQFF
d_call: .
j_call: TRBJ2-1
clone_size: .
v_call: TRBV6-5

cdr3_nt: TGTGCCAGCAGTTTATCCGGACAGGGGCGTAATCAGCCCCAGCATTTT
cdr3_aa: CASSLSGQGRNQPQHF
d_call: TRBD1
j_call: TRBJ1-5
clone_size: .
v_call: TRBV27

cdr3_nt: TGTGCCAGCAGCGTAGAGCGGGGCAGGGCGTCCTCCAACGTCCTGACTTTC
cdr3_aa: CASSVERGRASSNVLTF
d_call: TRBD2
j_call: TRBJ2-6
clone_size: many
v_call: TRBV9

cdr3_nt: TGTGCCAGCAGCTTAGTTTTAGGGGGGAACACTGAAGCTTTCTTT
cdr3_aa: CASSLVLGGNTEAFF
d_call: .
j_call: TRBJ1-1
clone_size: many
v_call: TRBV7-9

cdr3_nt: TGTGCCAGCAGCTTGGGGACAGGGGATTCTAACTATGGCTACACCTTC
cdr3_aa: CASSLGTGDSNYGYTF
d_call: TRBD1
j_call: TRBJ1-2
clone_size: .
v_call: TRBV5-6

cdr3_nt: TGTGCCAGCAGCTTCCGGACAGGGGGCGAGTATGGCTACACCTTC
cdr3_aa: CASSFRTGGEYGYTF
d_call: TRBD1
j_call: TRBJ1-2
clone_size: few
v_call: TRBV7-2

cdr3_nt: TGTGCCACGAAAAGAGGACAAAACAATGAGCAGTTCTTC
cdr3_aa: CATKRGQNNEQFF
d_call: .
j_call: TRBJ2-1
clone_size: .
v_call: TRBV2

cdr3_nt: TGTGCCACCAGCAGCCGGACAGGGAAAAACTATGGCTACACCTTC
cdr3_aa: CATSSRTGKNYGYTF
d_call: TRBD1
j_call: TRBJ1-2
clone_size: .
v_call: TRBV15